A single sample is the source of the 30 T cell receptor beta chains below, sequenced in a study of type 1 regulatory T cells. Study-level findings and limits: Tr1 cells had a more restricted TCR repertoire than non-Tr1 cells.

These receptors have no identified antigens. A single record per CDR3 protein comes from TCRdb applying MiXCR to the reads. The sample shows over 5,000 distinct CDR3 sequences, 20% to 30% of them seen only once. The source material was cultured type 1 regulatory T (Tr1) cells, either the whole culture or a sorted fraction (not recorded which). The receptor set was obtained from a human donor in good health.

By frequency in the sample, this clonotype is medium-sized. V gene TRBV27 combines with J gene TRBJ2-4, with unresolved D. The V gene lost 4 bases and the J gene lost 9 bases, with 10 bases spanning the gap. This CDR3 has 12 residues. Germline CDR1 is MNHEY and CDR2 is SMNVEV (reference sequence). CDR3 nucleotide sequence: TGTGCCAGCAGTTCTCAATTTGGCATTCAGTACTTC. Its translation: CASSSQFGIQYF.

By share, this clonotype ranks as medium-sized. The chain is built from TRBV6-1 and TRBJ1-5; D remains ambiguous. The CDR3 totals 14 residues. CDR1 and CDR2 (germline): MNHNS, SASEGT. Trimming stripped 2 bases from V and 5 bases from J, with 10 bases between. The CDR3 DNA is TGTGCCAGCAGTGAAACTTCGCGGGATCAGCCCCAGCATTTT. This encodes CASSETSRDQPQHF.

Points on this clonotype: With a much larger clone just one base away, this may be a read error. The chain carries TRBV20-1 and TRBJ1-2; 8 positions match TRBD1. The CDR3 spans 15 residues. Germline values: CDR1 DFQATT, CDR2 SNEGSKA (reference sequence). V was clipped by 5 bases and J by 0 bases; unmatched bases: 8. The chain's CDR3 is CSAPGTGATNYGYTF. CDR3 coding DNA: TGCAGTGCTCCTGGGACAGGCGCTACTAACTATGGCTACACCTTC.

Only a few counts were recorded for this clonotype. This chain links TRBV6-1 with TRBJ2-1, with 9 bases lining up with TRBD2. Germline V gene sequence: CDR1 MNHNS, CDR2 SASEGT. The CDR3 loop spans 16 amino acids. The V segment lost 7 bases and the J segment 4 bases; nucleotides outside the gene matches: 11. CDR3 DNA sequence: TGTGCCAGCATCCGAGCTAGCGGGGAAACATACAATGAGCAGTTCTTC. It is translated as CASIRASGETYNEQFF.

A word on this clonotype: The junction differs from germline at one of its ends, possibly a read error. The CDR3 sequence: CASSSRSVLAMPDMQYF. The CDR3 DNA is TGTGCCAGCAGTTCCCGATCGGTACTAGCGATGCCAGATATGCAGTATTTT. The rearrangement uses TRBV5-4 and TRBJ2-3; TRBD2 aligns across 7 bases. The CDR3 runs 17 residues. CDR1 is SGHNT and CDR2 is YYREEE in the germline V gene (reference sequence).

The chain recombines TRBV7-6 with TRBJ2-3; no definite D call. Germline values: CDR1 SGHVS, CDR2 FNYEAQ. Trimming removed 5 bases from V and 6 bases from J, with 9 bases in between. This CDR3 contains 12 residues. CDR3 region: CASSPGLDTQYF. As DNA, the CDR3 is TGTGCCAGCAGCCCCGGGCTCGATACGCAGTATTTT.

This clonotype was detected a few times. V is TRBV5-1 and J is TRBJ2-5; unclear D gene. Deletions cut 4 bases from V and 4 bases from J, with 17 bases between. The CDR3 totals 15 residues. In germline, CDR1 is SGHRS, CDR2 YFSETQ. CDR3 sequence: CASSPGLSERETQYF. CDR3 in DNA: TGCGCCAGCAGCCCGGGCCTCTCTGAGCGAGAGACCCAGTACTTC.

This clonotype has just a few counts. The CDR3 spells CASSQWLGGQETQYF. The CDR3 nucleotides read TGTGCCAGCAGCCAATGGTTGGGAGGGCAAGAGACCCAGTACTTC. The chain uses TRBV27 and TRBJ2-5; the match to TRBD2 covers 7 bases. After removal of 6 bases from V and 2 bases from J, the junction contained 9 bases not matched to a gene. CDR1 is MNHEY and CDR2 is SMNVEV in the germline V gene (reference sequence). The CDR3 is made up of 15 amino acids.

CDR3 DNA sequence: TGTGCCAGTAGTCCCTTAGACAGAAGAGAGACCCAGTACTTC. Amino acids: CASSPLDRRETQYF. The rearrangement joins TRBV19 to TRBJ2-5, with a tentative D call TRBD1 (5 bases). This CDR3 is 14 amino acids long. Trimming took 5 bases from V and 4 from J, leaving 14 bases between them. Germline CDR1 reads LNHDA; CDR2 reads SQIVND (reference sequence).

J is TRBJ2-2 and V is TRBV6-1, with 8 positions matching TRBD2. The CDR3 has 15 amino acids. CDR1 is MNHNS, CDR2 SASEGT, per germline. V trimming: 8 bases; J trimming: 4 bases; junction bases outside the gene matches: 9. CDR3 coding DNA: TGTGCCAGCGCCCCGGGGGGGGTGAGCACCGGGGAGCTGTTTTTT. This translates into CASAPGGVSTGELFF.

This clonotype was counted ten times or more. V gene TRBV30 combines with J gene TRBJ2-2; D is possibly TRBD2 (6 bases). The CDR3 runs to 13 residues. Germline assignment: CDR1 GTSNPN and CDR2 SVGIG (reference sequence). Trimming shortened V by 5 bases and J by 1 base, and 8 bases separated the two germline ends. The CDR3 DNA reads TGTGCCTGGGGGCGGGAGAACACCGGGGAGCTGTTTTTT. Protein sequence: CAWGRENTGELFF.

Here the CDR3 reads CSVGQPLNTGELFF. CDR3 in DNA: TGCAGCGTTGGTCAGCCACTGAACACCGGGGAGCTGTTTTTT. The rearrangement links TRBV29-1 to TRBJ2-2; D uncertain. The germline V gene has CDR1 SQVTM and CDR2 ANQGSEA. Trimming left V 4 bases short and J 1 base short, with 10 bases between. This CDR3 is built from 14 residues.

The CDR3 DNA is TGTGCCAGCAGACCTGACAGGGTTAGGGAGCAGTACTTC. Encoded protein: CASRPDRVREQYF. The chain employs TRBV6-5 and TRBJ2-7; 7 bases are shared with TRBD1. This CDR3 contains 13 residues. Trimming removed 6 bases from V and 7 bases from J; junction bases left unmatched: 9. Per the germline V gene, CDR1 is MNHEY and CDR2 is SVGAGI.

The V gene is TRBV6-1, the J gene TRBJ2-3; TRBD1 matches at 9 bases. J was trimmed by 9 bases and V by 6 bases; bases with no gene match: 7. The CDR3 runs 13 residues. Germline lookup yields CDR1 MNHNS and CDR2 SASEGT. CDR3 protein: CASSTRDRVTQYF. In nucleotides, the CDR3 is TGTGCCAGCAGCACCCGGGACAGGGTGACGCAGTATTTT.

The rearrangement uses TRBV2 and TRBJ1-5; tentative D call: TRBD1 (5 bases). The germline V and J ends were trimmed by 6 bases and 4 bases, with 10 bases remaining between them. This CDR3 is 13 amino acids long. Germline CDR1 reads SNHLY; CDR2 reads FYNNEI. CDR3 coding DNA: TGTGCCAGCAGCCGGGACTTAAATCAGCCCCAGCATTTT. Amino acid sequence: CASSRDLNQPQHF. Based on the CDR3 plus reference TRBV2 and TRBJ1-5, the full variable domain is EPEVTQTPSHQVTQMGQEVILRCVPISNHLYFYWYRQILGQKVEFLVSFYNNEISEKSEIFDDQFSVERPDGSNFTLKIRSTKLEDSAMYFCASSRDLNQPQHFGDGTRLSIL.

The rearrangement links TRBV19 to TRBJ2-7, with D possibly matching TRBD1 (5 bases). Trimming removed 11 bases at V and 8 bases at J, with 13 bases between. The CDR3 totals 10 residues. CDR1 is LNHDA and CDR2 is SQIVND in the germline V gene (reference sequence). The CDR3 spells CAWGRAKQYF. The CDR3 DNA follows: TGTGCCTGGGGCCGGGCAAAGCAGTACTTC.

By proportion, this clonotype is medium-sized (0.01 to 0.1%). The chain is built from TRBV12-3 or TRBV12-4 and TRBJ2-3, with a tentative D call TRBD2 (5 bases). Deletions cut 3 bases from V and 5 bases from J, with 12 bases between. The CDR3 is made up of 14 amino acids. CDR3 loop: CASSLREERDTQYF. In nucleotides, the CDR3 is TGTGCCAGCAGTTTGAGGGAAGAGCGAGATACGCAGTATTTT.

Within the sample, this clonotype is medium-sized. CDR3 loop: CASSLLILAGGQGTDTQYF. CDR3 coding DNA: TGCGCCAGCAGCTTGTTAATCCTAGCGGGGGGGCAGGGCACAGATACGCAGTATTTT. The V call is TRBV5-1, the J call TRBJ2-3, with TRBD2 matching over 12 bases. Trimming cost V 1 base and J 1 base; bases outside gene matches: 10. From germline, CDR1 is SGHRS and CDR2 YFSETQ. This CDR3 region has 19 residues.

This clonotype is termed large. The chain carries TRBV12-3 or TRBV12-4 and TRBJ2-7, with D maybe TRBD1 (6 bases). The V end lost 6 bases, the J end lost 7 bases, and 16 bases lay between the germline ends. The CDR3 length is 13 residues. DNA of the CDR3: TGTGCCAGCAGGGGGGAGAGGGGGAAAGAGCAGTACTTC. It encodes CASRGERGKEQYF.

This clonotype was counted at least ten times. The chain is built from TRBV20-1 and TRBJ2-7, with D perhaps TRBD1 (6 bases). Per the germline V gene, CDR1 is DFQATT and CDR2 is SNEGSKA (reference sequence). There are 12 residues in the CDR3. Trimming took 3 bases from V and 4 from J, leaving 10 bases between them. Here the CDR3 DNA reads TGCAGTGCTAGGGGCAGGGGTTACGAGCAGTACTTC. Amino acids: CSARGRGYEQYF.

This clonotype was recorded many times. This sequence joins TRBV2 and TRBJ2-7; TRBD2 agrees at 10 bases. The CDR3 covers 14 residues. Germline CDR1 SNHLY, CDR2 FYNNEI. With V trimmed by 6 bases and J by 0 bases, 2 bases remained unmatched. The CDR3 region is CASRKRGGSYEQYF. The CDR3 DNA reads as TGTGCCAGCAGGAAGCGGGGGGGCTCCTACGAGCAGTACTTC.

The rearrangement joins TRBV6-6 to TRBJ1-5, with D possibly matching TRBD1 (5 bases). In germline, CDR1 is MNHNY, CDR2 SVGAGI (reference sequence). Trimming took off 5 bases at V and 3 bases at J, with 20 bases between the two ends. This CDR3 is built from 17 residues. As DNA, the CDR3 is TGTGCCAGCAGTACCCACCGGGACTCAAGTTTCAATCAGCCCCAGCATTTT. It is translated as CASSTHRDSSFNQPQHF.

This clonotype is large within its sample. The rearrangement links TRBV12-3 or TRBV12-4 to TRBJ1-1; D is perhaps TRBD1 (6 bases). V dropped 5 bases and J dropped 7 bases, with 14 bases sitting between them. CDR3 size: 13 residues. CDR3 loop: CASSVTQGGEAFF. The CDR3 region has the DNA TGTGCCAGCAGTGTCACACAGGGAGGTGAAGCTTTCTTT.

This chain's CDR3 is CSVMRTGEQFF. The CDR3 DNA reads TGCAGCGTCATGAGGACTGGTGAGCAGTTCTTC. This sequence joins TRBV29-1 and TRBJ2-1; perhaps TRBD2 as D (5 bases). The CDR3 sequence is 11 residues long. Per germline, CDR1 SQVTM and CDR2 ANQGSEA. V was cut by 6 bases and J by 9 bases, with 12 bases left in between.

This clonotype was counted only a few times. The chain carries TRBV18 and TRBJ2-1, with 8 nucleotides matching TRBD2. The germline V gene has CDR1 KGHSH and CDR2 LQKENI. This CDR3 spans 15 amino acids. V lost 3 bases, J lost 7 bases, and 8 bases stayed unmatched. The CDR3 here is CASSPLAGSHNEQFF. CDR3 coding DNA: TGTGCCAGCTCACCCTTAGCGGGGTCCCATAATGAGCAGTTCTTC.

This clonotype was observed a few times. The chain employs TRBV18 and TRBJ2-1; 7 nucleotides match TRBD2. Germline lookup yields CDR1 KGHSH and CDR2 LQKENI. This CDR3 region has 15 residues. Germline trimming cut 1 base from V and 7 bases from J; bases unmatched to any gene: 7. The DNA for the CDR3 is TGTGCCAGCTCACCACTAAGCGGGGAGGGTAATGAGCAGTTCTTC. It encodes CASSPLSGEGNEQFF.

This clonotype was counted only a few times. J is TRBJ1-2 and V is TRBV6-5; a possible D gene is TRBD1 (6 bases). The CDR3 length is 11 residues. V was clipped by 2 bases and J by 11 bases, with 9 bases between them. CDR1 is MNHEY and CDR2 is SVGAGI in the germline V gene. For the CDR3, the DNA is TGTGCCAGCAGTTACCGACAGGAATACACCTTC. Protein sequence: CASSYRQEYTF.

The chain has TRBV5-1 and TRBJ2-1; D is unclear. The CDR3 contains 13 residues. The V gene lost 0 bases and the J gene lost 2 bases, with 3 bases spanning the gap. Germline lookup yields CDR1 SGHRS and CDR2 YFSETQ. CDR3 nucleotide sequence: TGCGCCAGCAGCTTGGCCCCCTACAATGAGCAGTTCTTC. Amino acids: CASSLAPYNEQFF.

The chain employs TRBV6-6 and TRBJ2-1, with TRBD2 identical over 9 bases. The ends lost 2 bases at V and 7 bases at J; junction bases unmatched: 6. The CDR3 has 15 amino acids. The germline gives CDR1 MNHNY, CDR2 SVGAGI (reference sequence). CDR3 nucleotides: TGTGCCAGCAGTTACGGGACTAGCTTTTTAAATGAGCAGTTCTTC. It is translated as CASSYGTSFLNEQFF.

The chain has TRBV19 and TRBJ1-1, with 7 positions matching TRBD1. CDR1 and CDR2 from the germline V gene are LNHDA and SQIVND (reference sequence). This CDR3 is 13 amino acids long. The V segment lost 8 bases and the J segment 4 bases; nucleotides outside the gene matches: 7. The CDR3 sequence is CASGNRGTTEAFF. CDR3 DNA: TGTGCCAGTGGCAACAGGGGTACCACTGAAGCTTTCTTT.